The next 21 T cell receptor beta chains were all read from a single sample in a study of response to subunit inactivated influenza vaccine. MiXCR, applied by TCRdb to the RT-PCR reads, yields one record per CDR3 protein. The sample holds approximately 530,000 distinct CDR3 sequences; roughly 7.6% are singletons and the top ten take 13%. Sequenced here: PBMCs from blood, sampled less than 30 months after vaccination. These receptors were collected from a man between 50 and 70 years old who received an inactivated influenza vaccine.

Many counts were recorded for this clonotype. The chain uses TRBV7-2 and TRBJ1-2; D is possibly TRBD1 (6 bases). V shed 1 base and J shed 0 bases, with 6 bases lying between them. The CDR3 extends over 14 amino acids. Germline values: CDR1 SGHTA, CDR2 FQGNSA. The CDR3 DNA is TGTGCCAGCAGCTTAGACAGGGCTAACTATGGCTACACCTTC. It specifies CASSLDRANYGYTF.

In its sample, this clonotype was seen a few times. The CDR3 is CASSLARTGNEQFF. The CDR3 nucleotides read TGCGCCAGCAGCTTGGCCAGGACGGGCAATGAGCAGTTCTTC. The chain employs TRBV5-1 and TRBJ2-1; no clear D gene. Germline V gene lookup returns CDR1 SGHRS and CDR2 YFSETQ. Trimming pared 0 bases from V and 6 bases from J, leaving 10 bases between. This CDR3 region has 14 residues.

The chain links TRBV20-1 to TRBJ2-3, with 10 bases that match TRBD2. Germline V gives CDR1 DFQATT, CDR2 SNEGSKA (reference sequence). V lost 0 bases and J lost 1; bases outside the gene matches: 7. CDR3 length: 17 amino acids. The chain's CDR3 is CSARDLTSGKGTDTQYF. The CDR3 nucleotides read TGCAGTGCTAGAGATCTTACTAGCGGGAAGGGCACAGATACGCAGTATTTT.

This clonotype showed up many times. This sequence joins TRBV5-1 and TRBJ2-2; the D gene is possibly TRBD2 (5 bases). This CDR3 has 13 residues. Between the trimmed V and J ends, which lost 2 bases and 7 bases, there was a span of 9 bases. Germline assignment: CDR1 SGHRS and CDR2 YFSETQ. The CDR3 here is CASSFRGSGELFF. CDR3 nucleotides: TGCGCCAGCAGCTTCAGAGGGAGCGGGGAGCTGTTTTTT.

CDR3 nucleotides: TGTGCCAGCAGTTTATTCAGGGGTAGGAACACTGAAGCTTTCTTT. This translates into CASSLFRGRNTEAFF. This chain links TRBV12-3 or TRBV12-4 with TRBJ1-1, with D perhaps TRBD1 (6 bases). Trimming pared 2 bases from V and 1 base from J, leaving 11 bases between. The CDR3 runs 15 residues.

J is TRBJ2-1 and V is TRBV7-2; 7 nucleotides line up with TRBD2. Trimming cost V 7 bases and J 3 bases; bases outside gene matches: 12. The length of the CDR3 is 16 residues. CDR1 SGHTA and CDR2 FQGNSA come from the germline V gene. The CDR3 region is CASTLNGAGVYNEQFF. CDR3 bases: TGTGCCAGCACCCTAAATGGCGCGGGAGTCTACAATGAGCAGTTCTTC.

This clonotype was observed a few times. V and J are TRBV10-3 and TRBJ2-1; perhaps D is TRBD1 or TRBD2 (5 bases each). Per the germline V gene, CDR1 is ENHRY and CDR2 is SYGVKD. This CDR3 has 12 amino acids. V lost 10 bases and J 6 bases, leaving 13 bases between the germline ends. This CDR3 reads CATGTDPNEQFF. CDR3 in DNA: TGTGCCACCGGGACCGACCCCAATGAGCAGTTCTTC.

V is TRBV6-1 and J is TRBJ2-1, with 9 bases matching TRBD1. CDR3 length equals 16 residues. Trimming cost V 4 bases and J 8 bases; bases outside gene matches: 12. The germline V gene encodes CDR1 MNHNS and CDR2 SASEGT. The CDR3 nucleotides read TGTGCCAGCAGTGCGCACAGGGGGCGCCTTGGGTATGAGCAGTTCTTC. Protein: CASSAHRGRLGYEQFF.

The chain has TRBV9 and TRBJ2-7; 8 nucleotides align to TRBD2. CDR1 and CDR2 (germline): SGDLS, YYNGEE. V trimming: 1 base; J trimming: 4 bases; junction bases outside the gene matches: 4. The CDR3 has 14 residues. In nucleotides, the CDR3 is TGTGCCAGCAGCGTAACACGGGAGGGATACGAGCAGTACTTC. It translates to CASSVTREGYEQYF.

J is TRBJ2-1 and V is TRBV20-1; TRBD2 matches at 15 bases. Germline V gene data show CDR1 as DFQATT and CDR2 as SNEGSKA (reference sequence). CDR3 length equals 16 residues. Trimming at V came to 5 bases and at J to 4 bases, leaving 6 bases not matched to a gene. The CDR3 reads CSAGPGTSGGYNEQFF. CDR3 nucleotides: TGCAGTGCTGGCCCCGGGACTAGCGGGGGGTACAATGAGCAGTTCTTC.

J is TRBJ1-1 and V is TRBV29-1, with D possibly matching TRBD1 (5 bases). CDR1 and CDR2 from the germline V gene are SQVTM and ANQGSEA. This CDR3 has 14 residues. CDR3 in DNA: TGCAGTGTAATCTCCCCGCGGGGGTCCACTGAAGCTTTCTTT. Its protein product is CSVISPRGSTEAFF.

The rearrangement links TRBV30 to TRBJ2-7; the match to TRBD2 covers 9 bases. The germline CDR1 and CDR2 sequences are GTSNPN and SVGIG (reference sequence). V shed 2 bases and J 3 bases; nucleotides not matched to a gene: 23. This CDR3 has 20 residues. Here the CDR3 reads CAWSSVGTSRRGTSFYEQYF. For the CDR3, the DNA is TGTGCCTGGAGTTCTGTCGGGACATCAAGGAGAGGGACTAGCTTCTACGAGCAGTACTTC.

This clonotype was counted only a few times. The chain recombines TRBV28 with TRBJ1-5, with D uncertain. Germline CDR1 is MDHEN and CDR2 is SYDVKM. Trimming removed 0 bases at V and 5 bases at J, with 5 bases between. This CDR3 has 13 residues. CDR3 in DNA: TGTGCCAGCAGTTTATGGGGCGATCAGCCCCAGCATTTT. It is translated as CASSLWGDQPQHF.

This clonotype was counted at least ten times. The chain uses TRBV7-8 and TRBJ2-7; 9 bases map to TRBD1. There are 16 residues in the CDR3. V lost 0 bases and J lost 4; bases outside the gene matches: 7. Germline values: CDR1 SGHVS, CDR2 FQNEAQ. The CDR3 loop is CASSLAAGTGYYEQYF. The DNA for the CDR3 is TGTGCCAGCAGCTTAGCGGCCGGGACAGGGTATTACGAGCAGTACTTC.

The chain joins TRBV20-1 to TRBJ2-3, with TRBD1 matching over 10 bases. The CDR3 contains 15 residues. Germline CDR1 DFQATT, CDR2 SNEGSKA (reference sequence). V was clipped by 5 bases and J by 3 bases; unmatched bases: 8. The CDR3 nucleotides read TGCAGTGCTGGGGACAGGGGCAAAGGAACAGATACGCAGTATTTT. Amino acids: CSAGDRGKGTDTQYF.

The chain combines TRBV21-1 with TRBJ2-7; TRBD1, the table's D call, was not compared with the DNA. TRBV21-1 is recorded as a pseudogene. The CDR3 length is 18 residues. The CDR3: CASTKGTGGPNFLYEQYF. The CDR3 bases are TGTGCCAGCACGAAGGGGACAGGGGGCCCGAACTTTCTATACGAGCAGTACTTC.

This clonotype occurred many times. The chain combines TRBV4-3 with TRBJ2-5; the match to TRBD1 covers 7 bases. Germline assignment: CDR1 LGHNA and CDR2 YSLEER. The J segment lost 6 bases and the V segment lost 2 bases, leaving 18 bases of the junction unmatched. This CDR3 spans 18 amino acids. In DNA form, the CDR3 reads TGCGCCAGCAGCCAATCACAACCCCGACAGGGTACGATCCAGACCCAGTACTTC. This codes for CASSQSQPRQGTIQTQYF.

This chain connects TRBV5-1 to TRBJ2-1; D is perhaps TRBD1 (6 bases). Germline V gene lookup returns CDR1 SGHRS and CDR2 YFSETQ. CDR3 length: 16 residues. The V and J ends lost 0 bases and 0 bases respectively, with 10 bases between them. The CDR3 DNA reads as TGCGCCAGCAGCTTGGAGTGGACAGTCTCCTACAATGAGCAGTTCTTC. Encoded protein: CASSLEWTVSYNEQFF.

In this sample, this clonotype turned up many times. The rearrangement joins TRBV3-1 to TRBJ2-7, with D hard to call. V was cut by 0 bases and J by 3 bases, with 9 bases left in between. CDR3 size: 14 residues. Germline loops: CDR1 LGHDT, CDR2 YNNKEL (reference sequence). CDR3 sequence (DNA): TGTGCCAGCAGCCAAGAGGGCAGGAGCTACGAGCAGTACTTC. As protein: CASSQEGRSYEQYF.

This clonotype has just a few counts. The V and J genes are TRBV6-1 and TRBJ2-3; TRBD2 is a possible D gene (5 bases). The V end lost 2 bases, the J end lost 4 bases, and 13 bases lay between the germline ends. The CDR3 is made up of 15 amino acids. Germline-derived CDR1 and CDR2 are MNHNS and SASEGT. The CDR3 coding sequence is TGTGCCAGCAGTGAATGGGCCTCGAGGGCAGATACGCAGTATTTT. Translation gives CASSEWASRADTQYF.

In its sample, this clonotype was seen a few times. This rearrangement joins TRBV28 to TRBJ1-1; D not certain. The V and J ends lost 3 bases and 4 bases respectively, with 12 bases between them. The germline gives CDR1 MDHEN, CDR2 SYDVKM. The CDR3 runs 14 residues. CDR3 coding DNA: TGTGCCAGCAGTTTCAGGCAGGCAGCCACTGAAGCTTTCTTT. It specifies CASSFRQAATEAFF.